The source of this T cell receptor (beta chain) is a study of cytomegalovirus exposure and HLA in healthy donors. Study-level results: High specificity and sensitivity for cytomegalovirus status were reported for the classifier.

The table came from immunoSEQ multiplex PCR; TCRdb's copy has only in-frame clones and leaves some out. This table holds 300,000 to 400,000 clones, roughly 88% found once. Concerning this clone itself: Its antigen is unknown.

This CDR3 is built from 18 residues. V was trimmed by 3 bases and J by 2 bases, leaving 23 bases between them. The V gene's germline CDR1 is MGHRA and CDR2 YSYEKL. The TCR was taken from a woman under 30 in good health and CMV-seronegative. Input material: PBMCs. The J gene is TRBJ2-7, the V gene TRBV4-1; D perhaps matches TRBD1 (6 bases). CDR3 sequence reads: CASSQSGQGPILTYEQYF. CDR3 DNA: TGCGCCAGCAGCCAGTCAGGCCAGGGGCCCATCCTTACCTACGAGCAGTACTTC.